This T cell receptor (beta chain) came from a study of CD8+CD57+ T cells in acquired aplastic anemia. Study-wide background: DNA recovered from sorted CD4+ and CD8+ cells had a mean of approximately 3 ug. General study results and limits: Patients did not significantly differ from controls in CD8+ Simpson's diversity. Patients and controls turned out to have twenty-nine CD8+ CDR3 sequences in common.

Genomic DNA provided the template from which TCR beta VDJ and CDR3 profiles were obtained. TCRdb analysed the reads with MiXCR anew, one entry per CDR3 protein. This table has some 290,000 distinct CDR3 sequences, around three fifths appearing once. Trimming removed 3 bases from V and 7 bases from J, with 10 bases in between. The CDR3 extends over 12 amino acids. Germline loops: CDR1 SEHNR, CDR2 FQNEAQ (reference sequence). On this clonotype itself: Its antigen is still unknown.

The gene calls are TRBV7-9 and TRBJ2-7; D possibly corresponds to TRBD1 (5 bases). This receptor was taken from a human donor with severe aplastic anemia or a healthy control (not recorded which). Material for sequencing was sorted CD4+, CD8+, or CD8+CD57+ T cells (not recorded which) from PBMCs. In DNA form, the CDR3 reads TGTGCCAGCAGCTTCCAGGGCAGGGAGCAGTACTTC. This encodes CASSFQGREQYF.